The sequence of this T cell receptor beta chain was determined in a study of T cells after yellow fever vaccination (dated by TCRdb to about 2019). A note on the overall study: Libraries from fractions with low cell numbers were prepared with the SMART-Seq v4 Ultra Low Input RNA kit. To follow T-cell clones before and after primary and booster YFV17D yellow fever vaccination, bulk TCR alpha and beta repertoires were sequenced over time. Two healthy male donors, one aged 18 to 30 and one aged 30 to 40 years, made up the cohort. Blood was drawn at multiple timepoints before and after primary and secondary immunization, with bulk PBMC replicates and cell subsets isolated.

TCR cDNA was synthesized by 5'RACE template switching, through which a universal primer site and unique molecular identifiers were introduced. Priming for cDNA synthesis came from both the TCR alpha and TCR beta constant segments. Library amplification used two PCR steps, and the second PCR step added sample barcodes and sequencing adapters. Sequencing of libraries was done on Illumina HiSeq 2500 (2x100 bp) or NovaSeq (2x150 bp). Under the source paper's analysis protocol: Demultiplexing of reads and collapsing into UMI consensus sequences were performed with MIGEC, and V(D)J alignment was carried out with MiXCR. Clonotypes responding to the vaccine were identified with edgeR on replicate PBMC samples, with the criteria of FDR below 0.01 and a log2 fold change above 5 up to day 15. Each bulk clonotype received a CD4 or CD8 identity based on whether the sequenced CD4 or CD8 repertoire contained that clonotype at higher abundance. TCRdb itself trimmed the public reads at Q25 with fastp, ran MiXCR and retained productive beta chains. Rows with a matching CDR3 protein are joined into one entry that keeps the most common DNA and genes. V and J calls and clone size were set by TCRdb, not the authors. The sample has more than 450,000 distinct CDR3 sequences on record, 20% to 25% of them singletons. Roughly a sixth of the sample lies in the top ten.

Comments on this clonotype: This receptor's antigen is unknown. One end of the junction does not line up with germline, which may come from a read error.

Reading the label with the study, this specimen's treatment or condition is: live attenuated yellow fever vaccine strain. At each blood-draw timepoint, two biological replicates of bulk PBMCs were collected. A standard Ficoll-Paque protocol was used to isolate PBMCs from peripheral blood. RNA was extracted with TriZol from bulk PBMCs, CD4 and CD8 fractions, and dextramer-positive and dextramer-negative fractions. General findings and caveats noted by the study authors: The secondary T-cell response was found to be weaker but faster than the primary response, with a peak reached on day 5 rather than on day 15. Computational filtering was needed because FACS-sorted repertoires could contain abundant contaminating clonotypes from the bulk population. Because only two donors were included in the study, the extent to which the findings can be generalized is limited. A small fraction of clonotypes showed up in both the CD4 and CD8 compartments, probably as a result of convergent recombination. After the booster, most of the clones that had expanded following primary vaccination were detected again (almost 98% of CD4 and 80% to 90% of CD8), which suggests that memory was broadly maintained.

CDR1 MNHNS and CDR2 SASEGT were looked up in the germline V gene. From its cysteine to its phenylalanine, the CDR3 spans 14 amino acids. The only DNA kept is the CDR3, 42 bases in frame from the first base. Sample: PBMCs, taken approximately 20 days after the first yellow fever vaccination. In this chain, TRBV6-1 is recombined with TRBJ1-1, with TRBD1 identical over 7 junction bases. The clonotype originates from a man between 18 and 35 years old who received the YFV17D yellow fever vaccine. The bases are TGTGTCAGCAGACCCAGGGGGAGGGGGACTGAAGCTTTCTTT. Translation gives CVSRPRGRGTEAFF.